This T cell receptor (beta chain) was observed in a study of blood T cell repertoires in COVID-19 (dated by TCRdb to the early 2020s). Study-level background: Samples covering the acute and convalescent phases of COVID-19 were provided by collaborators in the United States, Italy and Spain. Samples came from the ongoing ImmuneRACE study (first 160 participants) plus 1,254 subjects from 6 global collaborators. HLA class I and class II types, where available, came from metadata supplied by the sample provider rather than from assay-based typing. The repertoires were released in a freely available public database meant as a resource for research on the immune response to SARS-CoV-2. Nearly every sample came with metadata listing a de-identified subject ID, COVID-19 status, age in years and sex. The dataset comprised deeply sampled blood TCRbeta repertoires from subjects exposed to, actively infected with, or recovered from COVID-19. The material from the prospective study consisted of cDNA or gDNA derived from T cells, B-cell-depleted T cells, or PBMCs.

Each collaborating institution followed its own protocols to collect whole blood in K2EDTA tubes. Collaborator samples were shipped for TCRbeta analysis as frozen whole blood, isolated PBMCs, or DNA extracted from either sample type. Study-wide findings and limitations: Clinical and demographic metadata were provided uncurated, with the amount varying by source and participant.

The junction carries 14 bases between V and J, which are trimmed by 3 bases and 4 bases respectively. CDR1 and CDR2, looked up from the germline V gene (reference sequence), are SGHKS and YYEKEE. The CDR3 numbers 15 residues from cysteine through phenylalanine. Only CDR3 DNA is held: 45 bases, read in frame from base 1. Points on this clone: Its binding antigen is unknown. Base qualities are not recorded, but no much larger clone differs from it by a single base.

TCRbeta CDR3 regions were amplified from genomic DNA using the immunoSEQ Assay, a bias-controlled multiplex PCR. The study's processing was this. The number of nucleated cells in each sample was estimated from the amplification of reference gene primers within the assay. To quantify the absolute abundance of each unique TCRbeta CDR3 rearrangement, sequence reads were collapsed and filtered. For each sample, productive Simpson clonality was calculated as the square root of Simpson's diversity index over productive rearrangements. TCRdb carries this immuneACCESS record with in-frame sequences only. Its versions omit some clonotypes, under half of them owing to an unresolved V gene in the studies checked, with the rest unexplained. D and trimming were read from the DNA, whereas the V and J calls and clone size are those reported in that table. For this sample there are under 150,000 clones; 85% appear just once. Together, the top ten hold 10% to 15% of the sample.

Recombination joined TRBV5-5 with TRBJ2-1; TRBD2 is a weak D gene call, 5 bases matching. The sequenced sample consisted of peripheral blood. This receptor was taken from a human donor in a cohort sampled during active COVID-19. The CDR3 region: CASSSPQRTYNEQFF. The nucleotide sequence reads TGTGCCAGCAGCTCCCCCCAGCGGACGTACAATGAGCAGTTCTTC.